One sample yielded the 25 T cell receptor beta chains listed below, sequenced in a study of shared clonotypes between healthy human individuals. Selected positively for CCR7 and CD45RO-negative, naive CD8 cells excluded terminally differentiated effector memory CD45RA+ cells. Sequencing was performed with immunoSEQ multiplex PCR; in TCRdb, only in-frame clones are kept and a portion is missing. In the table there are approximately 2,000,000 clones, around 95% of which are singletons. The sample was naive CD8+ T cells from PBMCs. These receptors all stem from a man aged 18-30 years in good health. Some clones in this sample may be carry-over from other donors' samples.

The chain has TRBV18 and TRBJ1-3; D unclear. In germline, CDR1 is KGHSH, CDR2 LQKENI. The CDR3 length is 14 residues. V dropped 2 bases and J dropped 2 bases, with 7 bases sitting between them. CDR3 residues: CASSPVGTGNTIYF. In DNA form, the CDR3 reads TGTGCCAGCTCACCAGTCGGGACTGGAAACACCATATATTTT. Filled out from reference TRBV18 and TRBJ1-3, the complete variable domain reads NAGVMQNPRHLVRRRGQEARLRCSPMKGHSHVYWYRQLPEEGLKFMVYLQKENIIDESGMPKERFSAEFPKEGPSILRIQQVVRGDSAAYFCASSPVGTGNTIYFGEGSWLTVV.

The V gene is TRBV7-8, the J gene TRBJ2-5; 9 positions agree with TRBD2. Germline V gives CDR1 SGHVS, CDR2 FQNEAQ. The CDR3 runs to 17 residues. With V trimmed by 8 bases and J by 5 bases, 18 bases remained unmatched. The CDR3 protein is CASDSLGGLALLETQYF. DNA for the CDR3: TGTGCCAGCGACAGCTTAGGGGGACTAGCTTTGTTGGAGACCCAGTACTTC.

CDR3: CASRLGADTQYF. Written as DNA, the CDR3 is TGTGCCAGCAGATTGGGGGCGGATACGCAGTATTTT. The rearrangement joins TRBV11-3 to TRBJ2-3, with a tentative D call TRBD1 (6 bases). The CDR3 length is 12 residues. CDR1 is SGHNT and CDR2 is YENEEA in the germline V gene. With 6 bases removed from V and 6 bases from J, the gap between germline ends came to 10 bases. Full variable domain (missing parts from reference TRBV11-3 and TRBJ2-3): EAGVVQSPRYKIIEKKQPVAFWCNPISGHNTLYWYLQNLGQGPELLIRYENEEAVDDSQLPKDRFSAERLKGVDSTLKIQPAELGDSAVYLCASRLGADTQYFGPGTRLTVL.

The gene calls are TRBV6-5 and TRBJ2-5; D gene uncertain. Germline-derived CDR1 and CDR2 are MNHEY and SVGAGI. V lost 0 bases and J lost 4, with 12 bases in between. The CDR3 extends over 15 amino acids. In nucleotides, the CDR3 is TGTGCCAGCAGTTACTCGACCGGTATGCTAGAGACCCAGTACTTC. This translates into CASSYSTGMLETQYF.

The chain's CDR3 is CAISDLNTGELFF. The CDR3 bases are TGTGCCATCAGTGACTTGAACACCGGGGAGCTGTTTTTT. The genes are TRBV10-3 and TRBJ2-2; D remains unclear. The CDR3 has 13 residues. Deletions cut 3 bases from V and 1 base from J, with 3 bases between. Germline V gene data show CDR1 as ENHRY and CDR2 as SYGVKD.

The chain joins TRBV7-9 to TRBJ2-5, with D tentatively TRBD2 (6 bases). V lost 8 bases, J lost 2 bases, and 9 bases lay in between. CDR3 length equals 12 residues. The V gene's germline CDR1 is SEHNR and CDR2 FQNEAQ (reference sequence). The chain's CDR3 is CASSGEQETQYF. For the CDR3, the DNA is TGTGCCAGCTCGGGGGAACAAGAGACCCAGTACTTC.

The table lists this clone with a count of one. At the DNA level, this CDR3 is encoded by other sequences in the same sample as well. In DNA form, the CDR3 reads TGCGCCAGCAGCCAAGGCTTAGACTACGAGCAGTACTTC. Translating it yields CASSQGLDYEQYF. The gene calls are TRBV4-3 and TRBJ2-7; D not certain. Trimming shortened V by 1 base and J by 3 bases, and 7 bases separated the two germline ends. Germline CDR1 reads LGHNA; CDR2 reads YSLEER. The CDR3 spans 13 residues.

The chain combines TRBV7-6 with TRBJ1-3, with 7 bases lining up with TRBD1. In germline, CDR1 is SGHVS, CDR2 FNYEAQ. V lost 5 bases and J lost 0; bases outside the gene matches: 10. The CDR3 has 17 residues. The CDR3 coding sequence is TGTGCCAGCAGCCCCGGGGACAGCAGATACTCTGGAAACACCATATATTTT. Protein: CASSPGDSRYSGNTIYF.

The V and J genes are TRBV7-9 and TRBJ2-7, with 7 bases that match TRBD2. Germline loops: CDR1 SEHNR, CDR2 FQNEAQ (reference sequence). V lost 3 bases and J lost 2; bases outside the gene matches: 7. This CDR3 is 15 amino acids long. The CDR3 loop is CASSFTSDSAYEQYF. The CDR3 nucleotides read TGTGCCAGCAGCTTTACTAGCGATTCCGCCTACGAGCAGTACTTC.

The chain joins TRBV27 to TRBJ2-5, with 12 bases identical to TRBD2. Germline-derived CDR1 and CDR2 are MNHEY and SMNVEV (reference sequence). The V gene end was trimmed by 6 bases and the J gene end by 5 bases; junction bases not matched to a gene: 4. The CDR3 has 14 residues. CDR3 residues: CASSRGLAGETQYF. The CDR3 region has the DNA TGTGCCAGCAGCCGGGGACTAGCGGGTGAGACCCAGTACTTC.

This clone was seen a single time. The chain uses TRBV7-2 and TRBJ1-2; D is ambiguous. V was cut by 5 bases and J by 5 bases, with 12 bases left in between. CDR1 and CDR2 from the germline V gene are SGHTA and FQGNSA. The CDR3 is 13 residues long. The DNA of the CDR3 is TGTGCCAGCAGCCCCCTATTTACGTATGGCTACACCTTC. This encodes CASSPLFTYGYTF. The variable domain in full, completed from reference TRBV7-2 and TRBJ1-2, reads GAGVSQSPSNKVTEKGKDVELRCDPISGHTALYWYRQSLGQGLEFLIYFQGNSAPDKSGLPSDRFSAERTGGSVSTLTIQRTQQEDSAVYLCASSPLFTYGYTFGSGTRLTVV.

The V call is TRBV15, the J call TRBJ1-1; 7 positions match TRBD1. This CDR3 is 14 amino acids long. Losses at the gene ends were 3 bases for V and 4 bases for J; bases not matched to a gene: 5. The germline CDR1 and CDR2 sequences are LNHNV and YYDKDF (reference sequence). CDR3 nucleotide sequence: TGTGCCACCAGCAGCAATGACAGGGTCACTGAAGCTTTCTTT. Amino acids: CATSSNDRVTEAFF. Using reference TRBV15 and TRBJ1-1 for the parts outside the CDR3, the full variable domain is DAMVIQNPRYQVTQFGKPVTLSCSQTLNHNVMYWYQQKSSQAPKLLFHYYDKDFNNEADTPDNFQSRRPNTSFCFLDIRSPGLGDTAMYLCATSSNDRVTEAFFGQGTRLTVV.

The chain combines TRBV6-1 with TRBJ2-7; 8 bases line up with TRBD2. The V gene end was trimmed by 7 bases and the J gene end by 3 bases; junction bases not matched to a gene: 11. From germline, CDR1 is MNHNS and CDR2 SASEGT. This CDR3 contains 15 residues. This CDR3 is CASTPRNSGNYEQYF. The DNA of the CDR3 is TGTGCCAGCACCCCCCGAAATAGCGGGAACTACGAGCAGTACTTC.

The table lists this clone with a count of one. The chain uses TRBV5-1 and TRBJ2-3; D gene unclear. The CDR3 consists of 15 residues. V lost 0 bases and J 2 bases, leaving 10 bases between the germline ends. The germline CDR1 and CDR2 sequences are SGHRS and YFSETQ. The chain's CDR3 is CASSLAAFLTDTQYF. The CDR3 region has the DNA TGCGCCAGCAGCTTGGCGGCTTTCCTCACAGATACGCAGTATTTT.

The chain couples TRBV28 to TRBJ2-5; tentative D call: TRBD2 (5 bases). Trimming left V 1 base short and J 2 bases short, with 8 bases between. CDR1 and CDR2 (germline): MDHEN, SYDVKM. The CDR3 extends over 14 amino acids. The CDR3 loop reads CASSLFRTQETQYF. CDR3 in DNA: TGTGCCAGCAGTTTATTCCGGACTCAAGAGACCCAGTACTTC.

This clone was seen a handful of times. The same CDR3 arises from other DNA sequences in this sample as well. This rearrangement joins TRBV9 to TRBJ2-7; 11 bases agree with TRBD2. The V gene end was trimmed by 0 bases and the J gene end by 2 bases; junction bases not matched to a gene: 1. CDR1 and CDR2 from the germline V gene are SGDLS and YYNGEE. The CDR3 contains 15 residues. The CDR3 DNA reads as TGTGCCAGCAGCGTAGGACTAGCGGGACCCTACGAGCAGTACTTC. The encoded protein is CASSVGLAGPYEQYF.

The chain employs TRBV6-6 and TRBJ2-7; 9 bases agree with TRBD1. Per germline, CDR1 MNHNY and CDR2 SVGAGI (reference sequence). This CDR3 spans 16 amino acids. The J segment lost 0 bases and the V segment lost 1 base, leaving 4 bases of the junction unmatched. The CDR3 DNA reads as TGTGCCAGCAGTTACTACGGACAGGGGAACTCCTACGAGCAGTACTTC. Protein: CASSYYGQGNSYEQYF.

The rearrangement joins TRBV4-1 to TRBJ1-1; unclear D gene. Germline values: CDR1 MGHRA, CDR2 YSYEKL. Trimming took 4 bases from V and 3 from J, leaving 12 bases between them. The length of the CDR3 is 14 residues. In DNA form, the CDR3 reads TGCGCCAGCAGCCTCGCGGCGGCCGACACTGAAGCTTTCTTT. It is translated as CASSLAAADTEAFF.

This sequence joins TRBV5-5 and TRBJ1-1, with D unresolved. Germline assignment: CDR1 SGHKS and CDR2 YYEKEE (reference sequence). There are 15 residues in the CDR3. Trimming removed 0 bases from V and 6 bases from J, with 15 bases in between. The CDR3 sequence is CASSLEGYGGPEAFF. Written as DNA, the CDR3 is TGTGCCAGCAGCTTGGAGGGATACGGTGGTCCTGAAGCTTTCTTT.

The chain carries TRBV5-4 and TRBJ1-1, with D perhaps matching TRBD1 (6 bases). Germline-derived CDR1 and CDR2 are SGHNT and YYREEE (reference sequence). Trimming cost V 6 bases and J 1 base, with 16 bases left between them. This CDR3 contains 15 residues. Here the CDR3 DNA reads TGTGCCAGCACCATCGGTTGGGGGCAGAACACTGAAGCTTTCTTT. Its translation: CASTIGWGQNTEAFF.

V usage is TRBV15 and J usage is TRBJ2-7; the D is unclear. Germline V lookup: CDR1 LNHNV, CDR2 YYDKDF (reference sequence). The CDR3 loop spans 13 amino acids. Trimming cost V 1 base and J 3 bases, with 7 bases left between them. CDR3 DNA: TGTGCCACCAGCAGAGTGCCCATCTACGAGCAGTACTTC. As protein: CATSRVPIYEQYF.

J is TRBJ2-2 and V is TRBV28; 7 nucleotides line up with TRBD1. V lost 2 bases and J lost 4; bases outside the gene matches: 7. The germline CDR1 and CDR2 sequences are MDHEN and SYDVKM. This CDR3 has 16 amino acids. Here the CDR3 reads CASSLRGPRPTGELFF. DNA for the CDR3: TGTGCCAGCAGTTTAAGGGGGCCGAGACCCACCGGGGAGCTGTTTTTT. Using reference TRBV28 and TRBJ2-2 for the parts outside the CDR3, the full variable domain is DVKVTQSSRYLVKRTGEKVFLECVQDMDHENMFWYRQDPGLGLRLIYFSYDVKMKEKGDIPEGYSVSREKKERFSLILESASTNQTSMYLCASSLRGPRPTGELFFGEGSRLTVL.

This clone was detected once. This chain links TRBV9 with TRBJ1-1, with D unresolved. V was cut by 4 bases and J by 5 bases, with 12 bases left in between. The CDR3 covers 13 residues. Per germline, CDR1 SGDLS and CDR2 YYNGEE. The CDR3 region has the DNA TGTGCCAGCAGCCCCTCCGGGAGGACTGAAGCTTTCTTT. This codes for CASSPSGRTEAFF.

The chain couples TRBV7-9 to TRBJ2-5; perhaps TRBD2 as D (6 bases). CDR1 is SEHNR, CDR2 FQNEAQ, per germline (reference sequence). The CDR3 length is 14 residues. V shed 1 base and J shed 5 bases, with 11 bases lying between them. Here the CDR3 reads CASSLGGLFETQYF. The DNA for the CDR3 is TGTGCCAGCAGCTTAGGAGGACTATTTGAGACCCAGTACTTC.

The rearrangement uses TRBV2 and TRBJ2-7; D is undetermined. This CDR3 spans 13 amino acids. Germline CDR1 reads SNHLY; CDR2 reads FYNNEI. V was cut by 4 bases and J by 2 bases, with 9 bases left in between. CDR3 sequence reads: CASSVTPTYEQYF. DNA for the CDR3: TGTGCCAGCAGTGTGACTCCCACCTACGAGCAGTACTTC.